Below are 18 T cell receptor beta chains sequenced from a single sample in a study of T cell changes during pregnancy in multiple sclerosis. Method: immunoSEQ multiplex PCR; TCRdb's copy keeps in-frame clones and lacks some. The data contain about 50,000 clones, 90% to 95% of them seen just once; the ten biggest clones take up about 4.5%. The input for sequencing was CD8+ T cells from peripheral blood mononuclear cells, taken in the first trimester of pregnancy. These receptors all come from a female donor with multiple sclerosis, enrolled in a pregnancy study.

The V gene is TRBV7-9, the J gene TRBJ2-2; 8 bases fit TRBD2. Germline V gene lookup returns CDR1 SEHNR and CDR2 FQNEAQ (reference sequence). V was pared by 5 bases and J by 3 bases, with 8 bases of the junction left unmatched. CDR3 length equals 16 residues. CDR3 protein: CASSVGTSGDTGELFF. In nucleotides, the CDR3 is TGTGCCAGCAGCGTCGGGACTAGTGGAGACACCGGGGAGCTGTTTTTT.

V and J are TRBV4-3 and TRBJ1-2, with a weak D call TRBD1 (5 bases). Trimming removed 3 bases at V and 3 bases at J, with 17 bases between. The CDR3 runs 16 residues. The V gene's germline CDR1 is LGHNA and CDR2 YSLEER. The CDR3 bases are TGCGCCAGCAGCCAGGAAGGACAAGGCCCTTACTATGGCTACACCTTC. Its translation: CASSQEGQGPYYGYTF.

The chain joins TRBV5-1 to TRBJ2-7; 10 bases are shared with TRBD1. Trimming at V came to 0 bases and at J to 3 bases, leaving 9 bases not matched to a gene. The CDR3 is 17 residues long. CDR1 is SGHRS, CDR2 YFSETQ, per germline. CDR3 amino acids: CASSLDLRGQGFYEQYF. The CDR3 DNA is TGCGCCAGCAGCTTGGACCTGAGGGGACAGGGGTTCTACGAGCAGTACTTC.

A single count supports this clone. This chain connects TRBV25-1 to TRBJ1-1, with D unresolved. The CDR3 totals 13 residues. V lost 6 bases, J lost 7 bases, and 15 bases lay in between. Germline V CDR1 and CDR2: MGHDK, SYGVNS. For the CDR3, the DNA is TGTGCCAGCAGCCCCGAGTTTTCTATTGAAGCTTTCTTT. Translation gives CASSPEFSIEAFF.

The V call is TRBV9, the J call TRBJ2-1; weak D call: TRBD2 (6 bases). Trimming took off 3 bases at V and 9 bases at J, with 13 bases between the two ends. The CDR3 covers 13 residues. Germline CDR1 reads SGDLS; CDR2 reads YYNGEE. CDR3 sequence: CASSAGDEIEQFF. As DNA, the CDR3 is TGTGCCAGCAGCGCGGGAGACGAGATTGAGCAGTTCTTC. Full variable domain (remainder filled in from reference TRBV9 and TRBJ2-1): DSGVTQTPKHLITATGQRVTLRCSPRSGDLSVYWYQQSLDQGLQFLIQYYNGEERAKGNILERFSAQQFPDLHSELNLSSLELGDSALYFCASSAGDEIEQFFGPGTRLTVL.

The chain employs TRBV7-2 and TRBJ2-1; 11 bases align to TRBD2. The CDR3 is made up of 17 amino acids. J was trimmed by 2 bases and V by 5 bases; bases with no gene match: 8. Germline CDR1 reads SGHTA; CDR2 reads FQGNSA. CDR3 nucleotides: TGTGCCAGCAGCCTAAACTCGGGACTAGCGGCCTACAATGAGCAGTTCTTC. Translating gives CASSLNSGLAAYNEQFF.

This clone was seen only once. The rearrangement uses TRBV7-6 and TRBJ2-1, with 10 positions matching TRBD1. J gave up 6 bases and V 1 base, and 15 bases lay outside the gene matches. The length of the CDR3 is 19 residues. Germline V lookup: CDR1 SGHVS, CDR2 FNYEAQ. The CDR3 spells CASSLGWGFVGQGVNEQFF. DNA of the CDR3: TGTGCCAGCAGCTTAGGATGGGGGTTTGTCGGACAGGGGGTCAATGAGCAGTTCTTC.

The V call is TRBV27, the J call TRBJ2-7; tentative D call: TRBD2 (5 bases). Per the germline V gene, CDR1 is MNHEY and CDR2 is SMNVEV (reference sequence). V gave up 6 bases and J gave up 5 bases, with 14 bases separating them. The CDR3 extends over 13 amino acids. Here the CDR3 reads CASSPAHGDEQYF. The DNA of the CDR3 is TGTGCCAGCAGCCCCGCCCACGGGGACGAGCAGTACTTC.

Here the CDR3 DNA reads TGTGCCAGCAGCAAAGCGACAGCTTTCTACGAGCAGTACTTC. It translates to CASSKATAFYEQYF. This rearrangement joins TRBV21-1 to TRBJ2-7; the table's TRBD1 call for D was not verified on the DNA. TRBV21-1 is a pseudogene locus. The CDR3 contains 14 residues.

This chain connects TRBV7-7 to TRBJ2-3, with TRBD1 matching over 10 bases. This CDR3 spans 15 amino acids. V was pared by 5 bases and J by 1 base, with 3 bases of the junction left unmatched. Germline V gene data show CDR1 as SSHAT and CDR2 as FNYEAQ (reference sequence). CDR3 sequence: CASSRGTGGTDTQYF. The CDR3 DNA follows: TGTGCCAGCAGCCGTGGGACAGGGGGCACAGATACGCAGTATTTT.

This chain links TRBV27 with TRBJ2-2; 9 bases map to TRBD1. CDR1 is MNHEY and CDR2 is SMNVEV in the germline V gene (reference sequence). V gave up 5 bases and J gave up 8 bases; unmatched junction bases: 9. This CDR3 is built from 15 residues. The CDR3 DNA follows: TGTGCCAGCAGTCCGACAGGGGGTCGGGCTGGGGAGCTGTTTTTT. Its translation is CASSPTGGRAGELFF.

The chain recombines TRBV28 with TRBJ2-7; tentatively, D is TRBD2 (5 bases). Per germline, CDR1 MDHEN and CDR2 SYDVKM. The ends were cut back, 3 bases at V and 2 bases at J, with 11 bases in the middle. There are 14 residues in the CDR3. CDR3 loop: CASSFSVTPYEQYF. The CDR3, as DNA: TGTGCCAGCAGTTTTAGCGTTACCCCCTACGAGCAGTACTTC.

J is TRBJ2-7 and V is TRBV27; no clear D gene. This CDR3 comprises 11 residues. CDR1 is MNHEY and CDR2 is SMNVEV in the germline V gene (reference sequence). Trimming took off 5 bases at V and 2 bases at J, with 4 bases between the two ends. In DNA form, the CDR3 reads TGTGCCAGCAGTCCTCCCTACGAGCAGTACTTC. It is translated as CASSPPYEQYF.

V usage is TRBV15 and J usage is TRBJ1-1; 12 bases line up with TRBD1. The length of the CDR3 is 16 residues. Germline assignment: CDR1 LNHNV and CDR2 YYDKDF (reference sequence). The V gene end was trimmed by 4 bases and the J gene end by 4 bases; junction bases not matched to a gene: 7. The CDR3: CATSIGTGGEGTEAFF. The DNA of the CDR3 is TGTGCCACCAGCATTGGGACAGGGGGCGAGGGCACTGAAGCTTTCTTT.

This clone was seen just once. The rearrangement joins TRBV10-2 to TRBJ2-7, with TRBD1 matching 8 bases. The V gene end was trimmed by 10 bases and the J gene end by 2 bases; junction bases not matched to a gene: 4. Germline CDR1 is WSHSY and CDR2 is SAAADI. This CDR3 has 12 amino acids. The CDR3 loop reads CATQDRAYEQYF. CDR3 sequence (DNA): TGCGCCACCCAGGACAGGGCCTACGAGCAGTACTTC.

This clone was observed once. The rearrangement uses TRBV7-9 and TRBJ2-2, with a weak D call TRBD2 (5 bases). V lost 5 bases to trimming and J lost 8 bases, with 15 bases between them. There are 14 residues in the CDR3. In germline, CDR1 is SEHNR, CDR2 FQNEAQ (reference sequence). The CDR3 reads CASSRSGGEGELFF. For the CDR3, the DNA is TGTGCCAGCAGCCGATCAGGAGGAGAAGGGGAGCTGTTTTTT.

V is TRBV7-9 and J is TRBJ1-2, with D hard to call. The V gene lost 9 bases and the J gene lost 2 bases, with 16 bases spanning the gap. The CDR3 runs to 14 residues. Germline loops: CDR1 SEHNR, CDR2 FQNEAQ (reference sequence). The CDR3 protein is CASHHLGENYGYTF. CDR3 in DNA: TGTGCCAGTCATCACCTCGGTGAGAACTATGGCTACACCTTC.

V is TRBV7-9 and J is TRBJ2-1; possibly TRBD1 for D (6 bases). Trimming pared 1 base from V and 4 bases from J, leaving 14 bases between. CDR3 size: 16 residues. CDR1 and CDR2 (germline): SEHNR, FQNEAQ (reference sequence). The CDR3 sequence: CASSLGFGTTYNEQFF. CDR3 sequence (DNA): TGTGCCAGCAGCTTAGGTTTCGGGACAACGTACAATGAGCAGTTCTTC.